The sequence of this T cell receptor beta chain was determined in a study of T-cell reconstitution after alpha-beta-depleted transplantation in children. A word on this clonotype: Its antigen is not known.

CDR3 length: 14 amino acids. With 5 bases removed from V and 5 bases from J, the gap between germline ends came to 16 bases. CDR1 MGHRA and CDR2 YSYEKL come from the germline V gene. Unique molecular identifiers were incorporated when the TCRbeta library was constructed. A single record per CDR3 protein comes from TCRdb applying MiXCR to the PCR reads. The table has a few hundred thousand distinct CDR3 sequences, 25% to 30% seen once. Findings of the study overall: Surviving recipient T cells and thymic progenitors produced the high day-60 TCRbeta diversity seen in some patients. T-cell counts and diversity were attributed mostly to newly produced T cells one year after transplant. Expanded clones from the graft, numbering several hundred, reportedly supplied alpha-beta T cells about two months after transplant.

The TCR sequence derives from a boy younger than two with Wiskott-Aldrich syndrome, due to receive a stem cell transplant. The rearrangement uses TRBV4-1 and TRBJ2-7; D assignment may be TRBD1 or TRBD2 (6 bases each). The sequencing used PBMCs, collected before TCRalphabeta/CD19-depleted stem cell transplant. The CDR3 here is CASSSRGGIDEQYF. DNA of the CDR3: TGCGCCAGCAGCTCCCGAGGGGGGATCGACGAGCAGTACTTC.